This record concerns one T cell receptor (beta chain) sequence. The antigen is unknown. This entry belongs to a study of T cells in tuberculosis. This CDR3 region has 14 residues. CDR1 and CDR2 from the germline V gene are MNHEY and SVGAGI. V shed 2 bases and J shed 1 base, with 8 bases lying between them. Broader study findings: Active tuberculosis patients had shorter CDR3-alpha; the beta difference was nonsignificant. GEM motif frequencies gave 70% accuracy; the GMM repertoire gave roughly 86%. Selection depended on which cryopreserved specimens were available. Active tuberculosis TCR-alpha repertoires lay closer to GMM-specific TCRs than IGRA-negative controls, suggesting clonal expansion.

Assay: immunoSEQ multiplex PCR; the TCRdb copy retains only in-frame clones and omits some. The sample lists 37,000 or so clones; around 93% were seen once. The sequence came from a donor aged 10-30 years with latent tuberculosis or without tuberculosis infection. Some clones in this sample may be carry-over from other donors' samples. The J gene is TRBJ2-5, the V gene TRBV6-5; D ambiguous. Sequences were obtained from PBMCs. CDR3 region: CASSYGQFQETQYF. As DNA, the CDR3 is TGTGCCAGCAGTTACGGGCAATTCCAAGAGACCCAGTACTTC.